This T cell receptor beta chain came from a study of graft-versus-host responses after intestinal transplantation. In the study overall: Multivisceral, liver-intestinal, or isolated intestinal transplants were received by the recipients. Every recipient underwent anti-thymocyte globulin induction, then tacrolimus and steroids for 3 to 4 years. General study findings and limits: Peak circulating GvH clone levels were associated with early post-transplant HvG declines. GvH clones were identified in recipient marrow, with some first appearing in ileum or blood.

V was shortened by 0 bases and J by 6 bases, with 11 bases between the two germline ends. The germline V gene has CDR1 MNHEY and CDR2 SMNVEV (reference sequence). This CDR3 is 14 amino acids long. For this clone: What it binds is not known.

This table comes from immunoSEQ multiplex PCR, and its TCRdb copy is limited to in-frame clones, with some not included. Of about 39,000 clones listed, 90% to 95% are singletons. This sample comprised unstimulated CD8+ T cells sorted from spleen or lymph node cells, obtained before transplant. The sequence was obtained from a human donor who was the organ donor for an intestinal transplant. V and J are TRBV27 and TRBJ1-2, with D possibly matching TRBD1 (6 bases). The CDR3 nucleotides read TGTGCCAGCAGTTTATCGACAGGATTGGATGGCTACACCTTC. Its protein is CASSLSTGLDGYTF.